The 11 T cell receptor beta chains listed next were all sequenced from one sample in a study of T cell responses to AZD1222 COVID-19 vaccine. The repertoire was sequenced with immunoSEQ multiplex PCR; TCRdb's copy has only in-frame clones and lacks some. The table has approximately 100,000 clones, around 87% seen once. The sample was peripheral blood, taken 28 days after the second AZD1222 dose. Every receptor here comes from an adult who received the AZD1222 COVID-19 vaccine.

This rearrangement joins TRBV12-3 or TRBV12-4 to TRBJ1-1; D unclear. V lost 2 bases to trimming and J lost 5 bases, with 9 bases between them. This CDR3 is 13 amino acids long. The CDR3 is CASSLLRETEAFF. In DNA, the CDR3 is TGTGCCAGCAGTTTATTAAGGGAGACTGAAGCTTTCTTT.

The V and J genes are TRBV19 and TRBJ2-1; D is possibly TRBD2 (5 bases). The V end was cut by 2 bases, the J end by 0 bases, with 8 bases between. Germline CDR1 LNHDA, CDR2 SQIVND (reference sequence). The CDR3 consists of 15 residues. The CDR3 nucleotides read TGTGCCAGTAGTATAAGTGGGAGCTCCTACAATGAGCAGTTCTTC. Its protein product is CASSISGSSYNEQFF. Using reference TRBV19 and TRBJ2-1 for the parts outside the CDR3, the full variable domain is DGGITQSPKYLFRKEGQNVTLSCEQNLNHDAMYWYRQDPGQGLRLIYYSQIVNDFQKGDIAEGYSVSREKKESFPLTVTSAQKNPTAFYLCASSISGSSYNEQFFGPGTRLTVL.

The chain is built from TRBV30 and TRBJ1-2; 7 bases are shared with TRBD1. Trimming took 5 bases from V and 4 from J; bases not matched to a gene: 7. This CDR3 spans 13 amino acids. The germline gives CDR1 GTSNPN, CDR2 SVGIG (reference sequence). The DNA for the CDR3 is TGTGCCTGGCAAGGAGGGGGCGGCTATGGCTACACCTTC. Encoded protein: CAWQGGGGYGYTF.

V gene TRBV4-1 combines with J gene TRBJ2-7; 11 bases map to TRBD2. J was trimmed by 6 bases and V by 4 bases; bases with no gene match: 5. This CDR3 has 14 residues. The germline V gene has CDR1 MGHRA and CDR2 YSYEKL. This CDR3 is CASSPTGLAVEQYF. The DNA of the CDR3 is TGCGCCAGCAGCCCAACGGGACTAGCGGTCGAGCAGTACTTC.

CDR3 DNA sequence: TGTGCCAGCAGCGTAGCTACGTGGACTAGCGCCAGCTCCTACAATGAGCAGTTCTTC. Its protein is CASSVATWTSASSYNEQFF. V gene TRBV9 combines with J gene TRBJ2-1; 9 bases are shared with TRBD2. The CDR3 contains 19 residues. Germline CDR1 reads SGDLS; CDR2 reads YYNGEE. Losses at the gene ends were 0 bases for V and 0 bases for J; bases not matched to a gene: 10.

The CDR3 is CASSLLGTGKGGTQYF. CDR3 in DNA: TGTGCCAGCAGCTTGTTGGGTACAGGGAAGGGCGGGACCCAGTACTTC. The chain uses TRBV5-4 and TRBJ2-5; D possibly corresponds to TRBD1 (6 bases). Trimming shortened V by 1 base and J by 7 bases, and 20 bases separated the two germline ends. The CDR3 has 16 amino acids. Germline CDR1 SGHNT, CDR2 YYREEE (reference sequence).

This chain links TRBV7-5 with TRBJ2-2; the table's D call, TRBD1, has no DNA check behind it. TRBV7-5 is given as a pseudogene. CDR3 size: 15 residues. CDR3 amino acids: CARSLGQGAVRELFF. Written as DNA, the CDR3 is TGTGCCAGAAGCTTAGGGCAGGGGGCGGTCCGGGAGCTGTTTTTT.

The chain is built from TRBV4-1 and TRBJ2-5; 10 nucleotides align to TRBD2. The CDR3 has 16 residues. Germline values: CDR1 MGHRA, CDR2 YSYEKL. With V trimmed by 1 base and J by 9 bases, 11 bases remained unmatched. The CDR3 sequence: CASSQGEAGGTVSQYF. CDR3 DNA: TGCGCCAGCAGCCAAGGGGAAGCGGGGGGGACGGTGTCCCAGTACTTC.

The chain uses TRBV11-2 and TRBJ2-7; 9 positions match TRBD1. Germline assignment: CDR1 SGHAT and CDR2 FQNNGV. The CDR3 loop spans 15 amino acids. Germline trimming cut 1 base from V and 9 bases from J; bases unmatched to any gene: 10. CDR3 DNA sequence: TGTGCCAGCAGCTTAGGTCCCGGACAGGGGTCACGGCAGTACTTC. It encodes CASSLGPGQGSRQYF.

V is TRBV7-3 and J is TRBJ1-1; unclear D gene. Germline assignment: CDR1 SGHTA and CDR2 FQGTGA. V lost 2 bases to trimming and J lost 0 bases, with 4 bases between them. CDR3 length: 13 amino acids. This CDR3 reads CASSLQVNTEAFF. Here the CDR3 DNA reads TGTGCCAGCAGCTTACAGGTGAACACTGAAGCTTTCTTT.

The J gene is TRBJ2-7, the V gene TRBV6-1; TRBD2 is a possible D gene (5 bases). This CDR3 has 14 residues. Per germline, CDR1 MNHNS and CDR2 SASEGT. V was shortened by 0 bases and J by 6 bases, with 12 bases between the two germline ends. Here the CDR3 reads CASSEAIGVGEQYF. Written as DNA, the CDR3 is TGTGCCAGCAGTGAAGCGATCGGGGTTGGCGAGCAGTACTTC.